The next 14 T cell receptor beta chains were all read from a single sample in a study of molecular identifiers for immune sequencing clone quantification. TCRdb reanalysed the PCR reads using MiXCR and keeps one entry per CDR3 protein. The table has approximately 670,000 distinct CDR3 sequences, 15% to 20% seen once. The source material was naive CD8+ T cells from blood, with Jurkat cell RNA spiked in. Subset: FACS-sorted CD8+CD4-CCR7+CD45RA+ naive T cells. These receptors came from a human donor in good health. Some libraries in this study had Jurkat cell RNA spiked in.

The table lists this clonotype with a few counts. The chain couples TRBV12-3 or TRBV12-4 to TRBJ1-6, with D perhaps TRBD1 (6 bases). The V gene lost 6 bases and the J gene lost 7 bases, with 10 bases spanning the gap. The CDR3 runs to 13 residues. The CDR3 DNA reads TGTGCCAGCAGCCTCACAGGGAATTCACCCCTCCACTTT. Protein product: CASSLTGNSPLHF.

In this sample, this clonotype turned up a few times. The chain recombines TRBV6-5 with TRBJ2-2; no reliable D call. The CDR3 runs to 13 residues. V dropped 6 bases and J dropped 6 bases, with 11 bases sitting between them. Per germline, CDR1 MNHEY and CDR2 SVGAGI. Here the CDR3 DNA reads TGTGCCAGCAGCAACTCTGTTCCCGGGGAGCTGTTTTTT. It yields the protein CASSNSVPGELFF.

With regard to this clonotype: The conserved closing phenylalanine or tryptophan is absent in this CDR3, likely reflecting a read error. The DNA of the CDR3 is TGCGCCAGCAGTGATCAGCTGGGCACAGATACGCAGTATCTT. This codes for CASSDQLGTDTQYL. The chain carries TRBV10-1 and TRBJ2-3, with unresolved D. Looked up from germline, CDR1 is WNHNN and CDR2 is SYGVQD (reference sequence). The CDR3 loop spans 14 amino acids. V lost 3 bases and J lost 1, with 8 bases in between.

The chain couples TRBV4-2 to TRBJ1-1; 8 bases are shared with TRBD1. V trimming: 0 bases; J trimming: 6 bases; junction bases outside the gene matches: 9. This CDR3 has 16 residues. Germline CDR1 LGHNA, CDR2 YNFKEQ. CDR3 sequence: CASSQDGRGLGAEAFF. The CDR3 DNA follows: TGTGCCAGCAGCCAAGATGGCAGGGGGCTTGGAGCTGAAGCTTTCTTT.

This clonotype was found many times. The J gene is TRBJ2-5, the V gene TRBV10-1; possible D gene TRBD1, 6 bases. With 0 bases removed from V and 5 bases from J, the gap between germline ends came to 10 bases. Germline assignment: CDR1 WNHNN and CDR2 SYGVQD (reference sequence). The CDR3 is 14 amino acids. CDR3 DNA sequence: TGCGCCAGCAGTGAGTCTACAGGGACCGAGACCCAGTACTTC. Translation: CASSESTGTETQYF.

Worth noting for this clonotype: A much larger clone lies one base from this, so it may be a read error. In DNA form, the CDR3 reads TGTGCCAGCAGCTTTCCTCAGAGTTTGAGCACTGAAGCTTTCTTT. This sequence encodes CASSFPQSLSTEAFF. V gene TRBV7-8 combines with J gene TRBJ1-1; D is ambiguous. V dropped 3 bases and J dropped 4 bases, with 15 bases sitting between them. This CDR3 comprises 15 residues. Per germline, CDR1 SGHVS and CDR2 FQNEAQ.

This clonotype has at least ten counts. V and J are TRBV3-1 and TRBJ1-1; D is uncertain. This CDR3 is built from 13 residues. Trimming took off 0 bases at V and 8 bases at J, with 10 bases between the two ends. In germline, CDR1 is LGHDT, CDR2 YNNKEL (reference sequence). The CDR3 sequence is CASSQDHHPEAFF. The CDR3 region has the DNA TGTGCCAGCAGCCAAGATCACCACCCCGAAGCTTTCTTT.

Many counts were recorded for this clonotype. This chain joins TRBV6-2 or TRBV6-3 and TRBJ2-3, with TRBD1 matching over 7 bases. The CDR3 extends over 16 amino acids. Germline loops: CDR1 MNHEY, CDR2 SVGEGT. The J segment lost 0 bases and the V segment lost 2 bases, leaving 5 bases of the junction unmatched. The CDR3 sequence is CASSYPTGESTDTQYF. In nucleotides, the CDR3 is TGTGCCAGCAGTTACCCCACAGGGGAAAGCACAGATACGCAGTATTTT.

This clonotype appeared a few times. This clone may be a read error of a much larger clone one base away. The V gene is TRBV30, the J gene TRBJ1-1; 7 positions agree with TRBD1. Per the germline V gene, CDR1 is GTSNPN and CDR2 is SVGIG (reference sequence). The V gene end was trimmed by 1 base and the J gene end by 0 bases; junction bases not matched to a gene: 11. The CDR3 spans 17 residues. This chain's CDR3 is CAWSEQGTVVVNTEAFF. The CDR3 DNA is TGTGCCTGGAGTGAACAGGGGACTGTGGTTGTGAACACTGAAGCTTTCTTT. Full variable domain (outside the CDR3, taken from reference TRBV30 and TRBJ1-1): SQTIHQWPATLVQPVGSPLSLECTVEGTSNPNLYWYRQAAGRGLQLLFYSVGIGQISSEVPQNLSASRPQDRQFILSSKKLLLSDSGFYLCAWSEQGTVVVNTEAFFGQGTRLTVV.

Concerning this clonotype: A much larger clone differs by one base, so this may be a read error. This sequence joins TRBV30 and TRBJ2-3; no firm D call. The germline V gene encodes CDR1 GTSNPN and CDR2 SVGIG (reference sequence). This CDR3 spans 11 amino acids. Trimming took off 6 bases at V and 10 bases at J, with 14 bases between the two ends. CDR3 in amino acids: CACQPGDSQYF. In DNA form, the CDR3 reads TGTGCCTGTCAACCCGGTGATTCGCAGTATTTT.

This clonotype was recorded at least ten times. The rearrangement links TRBV7-2 to TRBJ2-5; TRBD2 matches at 8 bases. CDR1 is SGHTA, CDR2 FQGNSA, per germline. V lost 2 bases to trimming and J lost 5 bases; unmatched junction nucleotides: 13. The CDR3 spans 17 residues. DNA of the CDR3: TGTGCCAGCAGCTTAACGGGGCGGGAGGCCTATGAGGAGACCCAGTACTTC. It encodes CASSLTGREAYEETQYF.

This clonotype was observed many times. The chain has TRBV7-2 and TRBJ2-3; 7 bases are a match to TRBD2. The V segment lost 2 bases and the J segment 2 bases; nucleotides outside the gene matches: 13. Germline V lookup: CDR1 SGHTA, CDR2 FQGNSA. The CDR3 covers 18 residues. The CDR3 nucleotides read TGTGCCAGCAGCTTATGGTGGGGCGGGGGATTAACCACAGATACGCAGTATTTT. Its protein is CASSLWWGGGLTTDTQYF.

Notes on this clonotype: This may stem from a read error, because a much larger clone lies one nucleotide away. The chain uses TRBV7-6 and TRBJ2-3, with D perhaps being TRBD1 or TRBD2 (6 bases each). This CDR3 region has 15 residues. Looked up from germline, CDR1 is SGHVS and CDR2 is FNYEAQ. The CDR3 DNA sequence: TGTGCCAGCAGCTTAGGTGGGGGGCTGGGAGATACGCGGTATTTT. Translated, it gives CASSLGGGLGDTRYF.

This clonotype was seen repeatedly, ten times or more. The rearrangement links TRBV12-3 or TRBV12-4 to TRBJ2-3; D not resolved. Trimming left V 5 bases short and J 0 bases short, with 12 bases between. The CDR3 totals 15 residues. This CDR3 is CASSRHDSSTDTQYF. CDR3 nucleotide sequence: TGTGCCAGCAGTCGTCATGACTCTAGCACAGATACGCAGTATTTT.